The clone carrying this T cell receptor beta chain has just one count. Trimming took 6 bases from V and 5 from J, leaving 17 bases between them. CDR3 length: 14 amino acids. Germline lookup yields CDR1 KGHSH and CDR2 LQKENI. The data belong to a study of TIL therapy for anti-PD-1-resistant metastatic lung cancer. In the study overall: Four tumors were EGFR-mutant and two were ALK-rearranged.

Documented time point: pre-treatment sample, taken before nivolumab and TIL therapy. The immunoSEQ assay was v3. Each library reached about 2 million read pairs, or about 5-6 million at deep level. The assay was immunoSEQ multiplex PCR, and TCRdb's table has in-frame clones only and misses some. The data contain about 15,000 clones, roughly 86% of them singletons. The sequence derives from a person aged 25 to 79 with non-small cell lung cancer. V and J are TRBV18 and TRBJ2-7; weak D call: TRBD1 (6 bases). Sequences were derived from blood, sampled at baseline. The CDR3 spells CASSYGRGTNEQYF. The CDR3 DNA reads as TGTGCCAGCTCCTATGGCAGGGGTACGAACGAGCAGTACTTC.